The 7 T cell receptor beta chains below were found in one sample sequenced in a study of somatic mutations in cytotoxic T cells in rheumatoid arthritis. Assay used: immunoSEQ multiplex PCR; TCRdb lists only in-frame clones, some missing. The table has roughly 20,000 clones, over 80% seen once; the top ten hold approximately 9.3%. The sample consisted of CD8+ T cells sorted from blood. The receptors derive from an adult with rheumatoid arthritis.

The chain recombines TRBV6-1 with TRBJ2-5; D not certain. The CDR3 has 12 amino acids. Germline-derived CDR1 and CDR2 are MNHNS and SASEGT. The V gene lost 4 bases and the J gene lost 3 bases, with 6 bases spanning the gap. The CDR3 here is CASSVRKETQYF. The CDR3 DNA sequence: TGTGCCAGCAGTGTAAGAAAAGAGACCCAGTACTTC.

The V gene is TRBV9, the J gene TRBJ1-4, with D possibly matching TRBD1 (5 bases). Trimming cost V 0 bases and J 5 bases, with 8 bases left between them. CDR3 length equals 14 residues. In germline, CDR1 is SGDLS, CDR2 YYNGEE. CDR3 nucleotides: TGTGCCAGCAGCGTAGGGGGGGGGAATGAAAAACTGTTTTTT. It encodes CASSVGGGNEKLFF.

The chain joins TRBV19 to TRBJ1-1, with a tentative D call TRBD1 (6 bases). V was cut by 5 bases and J by 0 bases, with 16 bases left in between. Germline lookup yields CDR1 LNHDA and CDR2 SQIVND (reference sequence). This CDR3 has 16 residues. DNA of the CDR3: TGTGCCAGTAGTTCTCAAGGGACACCGATGAACACTGAAGCTTTCTTT. This gives the protein CASSSQGTPMNTEAFF.

This clone came up once. The chain employs TRBV6-1 and TRBJ1-2; D uncertain. Germline CDR1 reads MNHNS; CDR2 reads SASEGT. This CDR3 region has 12 residues. The DNA of the CDR3 is TGTGTCCGGGGTGGTAGTAACTATGGCTACACCTTC. Translation gives CVRGGSNYGYTF.

The chain employs TRBV11-2 and TRBJ2-5, with D possibly being TRBD2 (5 bases). This CDR3 has 16 residues. Trimming took off 1 base at V and 4 bases at J, with 16 bases between the two ends. Germline values: CDR1 SGHAT, CDR2 FQNNGV. The CDR3 region has the DNA TGTGCCAGCAGCTTAGGGGCAGCGGCCACGAGAGAGACCCAGTACTTC. Translated, it gives CASSLGAAATRETQYF.

V usage is TRBV5-4 and J usage is TRBJ2-4; D assignment may be TRBD1 or TRBD2 (6 bases each). The V gene lost 2 bases and the J gene lost 6 bases, with 12 bases spanning the gap. The length of the CDR3 is 14 residues. In germline, CDR1 is SGHNT, CDR2 YYREEE (reference sequence). DNA for the CDR3: TGTGCCAGCAGCTTAGGGGGGCTCGGAAACATTCAGTACTTC. It codes for CASSLGGLGNIQYF.

This sequence joins TRBV4-1 and TRBJ2-7; possibly TRBD1 for D (6 bases). The germline CDR1 and CDR2 sequences are MGHRA and YSYEKL. This CDR3 contains 16 residues. Trimming took 4 bases from V and 2 from J, leaving 18 bases between them. This CDR3 reads CASSPRTARATYEQYF. CDR3 DNA: TGCGCCAGCAGCCCTAGGACAGCTAGGGCCACCTACGAGCAGTACTTC.